Here is one T cell receptor beta chain with its context. Its antigen remains unknown. The entry originates in a study of CD8 T cells in ankylosing spondylitis. Findings of the study overall: Earlier literature documents some of the motif variants in reactive arthritis synovial fluid and blood. Matched ankylosing spondylitis synovial fluid reportedly contained a significantly enriched population of disease-linked clones. For ankylosing spondylitis blood, a TCR beta motif of about eight highly homologous variants appeared characteristic.

Making use of molecular barcodes, quantitative 5'-RACE generated TCR beta libraries. TCRdb analysed the 5' RACE reads with MiXCR anew, one entry per CDR3 protein. Of 700,000 or so distinct CDR3 sequences detected, roughly 20% appear once; the ten largest clones hold over 15%. Between the trimmed V and J ends, which lost 6 bases and 5 bases, there was a span of 16 bases. Germline assignment: CDR1 MNHEY and CDR2 SMNVEV (reference sequence). CDR3 length: 15 residues. The rearrangement uses TRBV27 and TRBJ1-4; D may be TRBD1 (6 bases). The specimen was blood, either unsorted or a sorted T cell fraction (not recorded which). This sequence originates from a male donor with ankylosing spondylitis. The CDR3 is CASRSGGLLNEKLFF. In nucleotides, the CDR3 is TGTGCCAGCAGAAGCGGGGGCTTACTGAATGAAAAACTGTTTTTT.